The 7 T cell receptor beta chains in this list originate from one sample, sequenced in a study of identifying expanded T cells in peripheral blood (dated by TCRdb to the late 2010s). The library relied on the immunoSEQ multiplex PCR assay. The immuneACCESS repertoire file appears here via TCRdb, limited to in-frame rearrangements. These files lack a portion of the clones; in checked studies, under half of the deficit traces to unresolved V genes, and the cause of the others is not known. For this sample there are about 110,000 clones; 85% to 90% appear just once. 16% of the sample rests with the top ten. Sample: blood. All receptors come from a person between 18 and 69 years old in good health.

The J gene is TRBJ2-7, the V gene TRBV5-5, with 8 nucleotides matching TRBD1. Per the germline V gene, CDR1 is SGHKS and CDR2 is YYEKEE (reference sequence). The CDR3 has 14 amino acids. Trimming cost V 0 bases and J 6 bases; bases outside gene matches: 5. For the CDR3, the DNA is TGTGCCAGCAGCTTGGCAGGGGGCGTCCGCGAGCAGTACTTC. It codes for CASSLAGGVREQYF.

The chain recombines TRBV5-1 with TRBJ1-3, with D possibly being TRBD1 (6 bases). Germline CDR1 SGHRS, CDR2 YFSETQ. Trimming left V 3 bases short and J 0 bases short, with 10 bases between. This CDR3 is 15 amino acids long. CDR3 DNA: TGCGCCAGCAGCTACGCAGGGGACTCTGGAAACACCATATATTTT. This codes for CASSYAGDSGNTIYF. The variable domain in full, completed from reference TRBV5-1 and TRBJ1-3, reads KAGVTQTPRYLIKTRGQQVTLSCSPISGHRSVSWYQQTPGQGLQFLFEYFSETQRNKGNFPGRFSGRQFSNSRSEMNVSTLELGDSALYLCASSYAGDSGNTIYFGEGSWLTVV.

This clone was seen a handful of times. The rearrangement joins TRBV2 to TRBJ1-6; TRBD1 agrees at 7 bases. Germline lookup yields CDR1 SNHLY and CDR2 FYNNEI. V shed 7 bases and J 9 bases; nucleotides not matched to a gene: 3. The CDR3 spans 12 residues. The CDR3 sequence: CASNRGSSPLHF. CDR3 bases: TGTGCCAGCAACAGGGGCAGTTCACCCCTCCACTTT.

The V call is TRBV19, the J call TRBJ2-5; tentative D call: TRBD2 (6 bases). The CDR3 consists of 15 residues. CDR1 LNHDA and CDR2 SQIVND come from the germline V gene (reference sequence). The V and J ends lost 1 base and 5 bases respectively, with 14 bases between them. The CDR3 nucleotides read TGTGCCAGTAGTATAGTCGGGGGTCGTTGGGAGACCCAGTACTTC. It specifies CASSIVGGRWETQYF.

V usage is TRBV15 and J usage is TRBJ2-3; weak D call: TRBD2 (6 bases). This CDR3 is 15 amino acids long. Germline assignment: CDR1 LNHNV and CDR2 YYDKDF (reference sequence). Trimming stripped 1 base from V and 5 bases from J, with 13 bases between. This CDR3 is CATSRAGVRGDTQYF. CDR3 nucleotide sequence: TGTGCCACCAGCAGAGCGGGGGTTAGGGGAGATACGCAGTATTTT.

V and J are TRBV5-1 and TRBJ2-4; 10 bases map to TRBD2. CDR3 length: 17 residues. Germline CDR1 and CDR2: SGHRS and YFSETQ. Trimming at V came to 4 bases and at J to 1 base, leaving 8 bases not matched to a gene. The CDR3 nucleotides are TGCGCCAGCAGCCCGACCACTAGCGGGGTGGCCAAAAACATTCAGTACTTC. Translating gives CASSPTTSGVAKNIQYF.

The chain has TRBV28 and TRBJ1-1; D is unresolved. CDR1 is MDHEN and CDR2 is SYDVKM in the germline V gene. Trimming took off 5 bases at V and 1 base at J, with 8 bases between the two ends. The CDR3 totals 13 residues. This CDR3 is CASSLTANTEAFF. As DNA, the CDR3 is TGTGCCAGCAGTCTTACAGCGAACACTGAAGCTTTCTTT.